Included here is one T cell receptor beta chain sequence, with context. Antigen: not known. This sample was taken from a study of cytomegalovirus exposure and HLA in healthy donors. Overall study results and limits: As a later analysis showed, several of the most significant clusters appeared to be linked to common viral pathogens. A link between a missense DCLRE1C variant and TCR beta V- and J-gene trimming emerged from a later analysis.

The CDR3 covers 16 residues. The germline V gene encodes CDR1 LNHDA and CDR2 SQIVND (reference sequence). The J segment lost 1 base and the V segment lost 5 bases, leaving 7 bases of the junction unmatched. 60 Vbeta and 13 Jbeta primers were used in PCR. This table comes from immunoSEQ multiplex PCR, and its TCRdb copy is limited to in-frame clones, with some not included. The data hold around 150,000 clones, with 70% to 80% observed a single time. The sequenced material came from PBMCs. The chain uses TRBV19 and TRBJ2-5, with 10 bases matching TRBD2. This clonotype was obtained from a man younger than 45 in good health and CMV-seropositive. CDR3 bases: TGTGCCAGTAGTCAGAGCGGGGGGGCTGGCCAAGAGACCCAGTACTTC. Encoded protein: CASSQSGGAGQETQYF. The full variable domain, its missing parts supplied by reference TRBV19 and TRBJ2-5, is DGGITQSPKYLFRKEGQNVTLSCEQNLNHDAMYWYRQDPGQGLRLIYYSQIVNDFQKGDIAEGYSVSREKKESFPLTVTSAQKNPTAFYLCASSQSGGAGQETQYFGPGTRLLVL.